This T cell receptor (beta chain) was sequenced for a study of T cell responses to AZD1222 COVID-19 vaccine. Study-level findings and limits: Baseline seropositivity occurred in only six or seven AZD1222 recipients.

Using immunoSEQ multiplex PCR, the repertoire was profiled, and TCRdb retains in-frame clones only, with some absent. The sample includes about 110,000 clones, over 75% seen only once; the top ten take 3.5% to 5%. In the case of this clone: What it binds is not known.

CDR1 is SGHRS and CDR2 is YFSETQ in the germline V gene. Trimming stripped 2 bases from V and 4 bases from J, with 15 bases between. The CDR3 is 15 residues long. The clonotype comes from an adult in good health. The V and J genes are TRBV5-1 and TRBJ2-5, with D possibly TRBD2 on 5 matching bases. The specimen was peripheral blood, collected on day 0 of AZD1222 vaccination. CDR3 in DNA: TGCGCCAGCAGCTTCGGGAACGTTCGGGGAGAGACCCAGTACTTC. The encoded protein is CASSFGNVRGETQYF. Full variable domain (rest looked up from reference TRBV5-1 and TRBJ2-5): KAGVTQTPRYLIKTRGQQVTLSCSPISGHRSVSWYQQTPGQGLQFLFEYFSETQRNKGNFPGRFSGRQFSNSRSEMNVSTLELGDSALYLCASSFGNVRGETQYFGPGTRLLVL.